The present TCR beta chain was sequenced within a study of blood T cell repertoires in COVID-19. Study background: Acute and convalescent COVID-19 specimens originated in the United States, Italy and Spain. Sources were T cells, B-cell-depleted T cells, or PBMCs; the material itself was cDNA or gDNA.

Authors' processing steps: Amplifying reference gene primers gave estimates of nucleated cell counts. Measured with immunoSEQ multiplex PCR; TCRdb has only the in-frame clones, and not every one. The V and J calls and the clone size are those of that table, but D and trimming were determined from the DNA. Of fewer than 300,000 clones listed, roughly 92% are singletons. The length of the CDR3 is 13 residues. Germline V lookup: CDR1 SGHKS, CDR2 YYEKEE (reference sequence). Trimming took 5 bases from V and 2 from J, leaving 10 bases between them. The genes are TRBV5-5 and TRBJ1-1; TRBD1 might be the D (6 bases). The source is a woman aged 30 to 39 with COVID-19, enrolled during active disease. The sample taken for sequencing was peripheral blood. The chain's CDR3 is CASRQGHNTEAFF. CDR3 in DNA: TGTGCCAGCAGACAGGGACATAACACTGAAGCTTTCTTT.